Listed here is a single TCR beta chain. There is no known antigen for this receptor. There are no base qualities to consult, and no much larger clone falls within one base. Genomic DNA was extracted from sorted cells for sequencing of the TCRbeta CDR3 region. The immunoSEQ Assay was used to sequence the TCRbeta CDR3 regions. Held by TCRdb, this immuneACCESS table contains in-frame sequences only and omits some clones. Under half of the omission traces to an unresolved V gene where checked; the cause of the rest is unknown. The sample table records about 60,000 clones; approximately 86% of these occur just once. Clones ranked in the top ten supply about 2.7% of the sample. Taken from cysteine to phenylalanine, the CDR3 has 15 residues. CDR3 DNA is the only sequence kept; it has 45 bases, read in frame from the first base. Taken from the germline V gene, the CDR1 and CDR2 loops are MNHNS and SASEGT. Unmatched junction bases come to 2, with V trimmed by 4 bases and J by 0 bases.

The data are from a study of OX40 agonist ivuxolimab in advanced cancers. Regarding the complete study: Ivuxolimab was an agonistic, fully human IgG2 monoclonal antibody directed against OX40 (CD134), a costimulatory receptor. Peripheral TCRbeta sequencing was intended to test whether TCR sequence diversity was altered and clonal T-cell expansion was caused by ivuxolimab. Three dose-escalation patients achieved partial responses, one with hepatocellular carcinoma and two with cutaneous melanoma. Among the roughly 54 dose-escalation patients, about 19 had hepatocellular carcinoma, roughly 15 melanoma, 9 renal cell carcinoma and 9 head and neck cancer. In the dose-escalation cohort, around 80% of patients were male, and the mean age was roughly 56 years with a range of roughly 20 to 79. Patients were allowed to have had prior anti-PD-1, anti-PD-L1 or anti-CTLA-4 therapy, and around two fifths of the dose-escalation patients had been treated with checkpoint inhibitors. Intravenous ivuxolimab was administered to patients every 2 weeks at six dose levels: 0.01, 0.1, 0.3, 1.5, 3 and 10 mg/kg. The paper describes the monotherapy dose-escalation part (N of about 55 patients) of the phase I trial of ivuxolimab.

The trial excluded patients who had a history of autoimmune disease or who were on systemic immunosuppression. In every dose cohort, peripheral blood was drawn for TCR sequencing at baseline, cycle 4 day 1, and cycle 7 day 1. Samples came from an open-label, multicenter, first-in-human phase I dose-escalation trial of ivuxolimab. The trial enrolled adults with locally advanced or metastatic head and neck squamous cell, hepatocellular, melanoma or renal cell carcinoma. Before TCR sequencing, CD4+ T cells and CD8+ T cells were sorted from peripheral blood as separate populations. General conclusions and limits of the study: In the 0.1-3.0 mg/kg groups, partial responders had among the lowest normalized peripheral clonal expansion, particularly in CD8+ T cells. The antigen specificity of the clonally expanded peripheral T cells was not determined. Low levels of normalized T-cell clonal expansion were also seen in some patients who did not respond. At doses of 0.1 to 3.0 mg/kg, clonal expansion of both CD4+ and CD8+ T cells in blood was seen between baseline and week 6. After ivuxolimab, CD8+ T cells had more expanded clones than CD4+ T cells on average.

This material consisted of CD4+ or CD8+ T cells sorted from blood, taken in a trial of the OX40 agonist ivuxolimab. The receptor's source is an adult with an advanced solid tumor such as melanoma, head and neck, liver or kidney cancer. In this chain, TRBV6-1 is recombined with TRBJ2-2, with 7 bases in between that match TRBD1. DNA sequence: TGTGCCAGCAGTGCCGGGACAGCGAACACCGGGGAGCTGTTTTTT. Its translation reads: CASSAGTANTGELFF.